These 3 T cell receptor beta chains were all obtained from the same sample, sequenced in a study of T cell responses to AZD1222 COVID-19 vaccine. The method was immunoSEQ multiplex PCR; TCRdb's version includes in-frame clones alone and lacks a portion of them. The sample shows about 57,000 clones, over 75% of them seen only once. The material sequenced was peripheral blood, taken on day 0 of AZD1222 vaccination. These receptors were obtained from an adult in good health.

The J gene is TRBJ2-2, the V gene TRBV5-4; 7 bases fit TRBD1. In germline, CDR1 is SGHNT, CDR2 YYREEE (reference sequence). V was clipped by 4 bases and J by 6 bases; unmatched bases: 3. This CDR3 spans 13 amino acids. The CDR3 is CASSQQGAGELFF. DNA of the CDR3: TGTGCCAGCAGCCAGCAGGGGGCCGGGGAGCTGTTTTTT.

The chain uses TRBV25-1 and TRBJ2-6; D uncertain. The CDR3 is made up of 18 amino acids. Germline V CDR1 and CDR2: MGHDK, SYGVNS. V lost 3 bases and J lost 2, with 17 bases in between. This CDR3 reads CASSDSNSVSPGANVLTF. The CDR3 bases are TGTGCCAGCAGTGATTCGAACAGCGTCTCTCCTGGGGCCAACGTCCTGACTTTC.

The chain combines TRBV6-4 with TRBJ2-3; 9 bases line up with TRBD2. V shed 4 bases, J shed 3 bases, and the junction held 8 bases outside the gene matches. CDR3 length equals 16 residues. Germline V lookup: CDR1 MRHNA, CDR2 SNTAGT. CDR3 bases: TGTGCCAGCAGTGTGCTAGCGGGGCCTACAACAGATACGCAGTATTTT. This encodes CASSVLAGPTTDTQYF.